These T cell receptor beta chains were read from a single sample in a study of T cell responses to AZD1222 COVID-19 vaccine. Profiled with immunoSEQ multiplex PCR; TCRdb holds only in-frame clones, not every one. The table has about 100,000 clones, about 87% seen once. The sequencing used peripheral blood, collected on day 0 of AZD1222 vaccination. Receptors originate from an adult in good health. Both conserved end residues are part of each CDR3. A D gene is named only where the DNA matches it firmly. Clone size is shown for a subset of rows, as once, few, many or a class of expanded clone.

d_call	j_call	v_call	clone_size	cdr3_nt	cdr3_aa
TRBD1	TRBJ1-2	TRBV11-1	NA	TGTGCCAGCAGCGCGGACAGGGCCTATGGCTACACCTTC	CASSADRAYGYTF
NA	TRBJ2-7	TRBV2	once	TGTGCCAGCTTCTCAAACCTCGGCTACGAGCAGTACTTC	CASFSNLGYEQYF
NA	TRBJ2-1	TRBV11-3	NA	TGTGCCAGCAGCAGTCCCCGGACGAATGAGCAGTTCTTC	CASSSPRTNEQFF
NA	TRBJ1-3	TRBV4-2	once	TGTGCCAGCAGCAAATCCGGGACACCAAGCTCTGGAAACACCATATATTTT	CASSKSGTPSSGNTIYF
NA	TRBJ1-1	TRBV7-3	NA	TGTGCCAGCAGGTACGACAGGAACACTGAAGCTTTCTTT	CASRYDRNTEAFF
TRBD1	TRBJ1-2	TRBV27	NA	TGTGCCAGCAGTTTAGCCCGGGGACAGGGAGGCTACACCTTC	CASSLARGQGGYTF
TRBD1	TRBJ2-7	TRBV4-1	NA	TGCGCCAGCAGCCGCCTAACTCGGGACAGGGGCTACGAGCAGTACTTC	CASSRLTRDRGYEQYF
NA	TRBJ2-6	TRBV6-5	NA	TGTGCCAGCGGGGCAGGAGCCCCTGGGGCCAACGTCCTGACTTTC	CASGAGAPGANVLTF
TRBD1	TRBJ1-5	TRBV6-2/TRBV6-3	NA	TGTGCCAGCAGTGGACAGGGAGTAGGCAATCAGCCCCAGCATTTT	CASSGQGVGNQPQHF
TRBD2	TRBJ2-2	TRBV20-1	few	TGCAGTGCTAGTCGGGGGGCGAACACCGGGGAGCTGTTTTTT	CSASRGANTGELFF
TRBD1	TRBJ1-1	TRBV5-5	NA	TGTGCCAGCAGCCTTATTGACAGGGTGATGGGCACTGAAGCTTTCTTT	CASSLIDRVMGTEAFF
NA	TRBJ2-7	TRBV5-1	NA	TGCGCCAGCAGCTTGGAACCGTCCTTAATCTCCTACGAGCAGTACTTC	CASSLEPSLISYEQYF
TRBD1	TRBJ1-4	TRBV4-2	NA	TGTGCCAGCAGCCAAGAGGCAACAGGGGGGTTTAGAAAACTGTTTTTT	CASSQEATGGFRKLFF
NA	TRBJ2-2	TRBV3-1/TRBV3-2	NA	TGTGCCAGCAGCCAAGAGGGCAGGGGCCGAGGGAGGACCGGGGAGCTGTTTTTT	CASSQEGRGRGRTGELFF
NA	TRBJ2-3	TRBV5-3	NA	TGTGCGAAGGGGGGGAGCACAGATACGCAGTATTTT	CAKGGSTDTQYF
NA	TRBJ1-3	TRBV12-3/TRBV12-4	NA	TGCGCAATTAGGGGAGTTGGAAACACCATATATTTT	CAIRGVGNTIYF
NA	TRBJ2-7	TRBV18	NA	TGTGCCAGCTCACCACCTAGTTTCCCGGAGGAGCAGTACTTC	CASSPPSFPEEQYF
NA	TRBJ1-6	TRBV7-9	NA	TGTGCCAGCTCCAGGGAAAATTCACCCCTCCACTTT	CASSRENSPLHF
TRBD1	TRBJ1-2	TRBV18	NA	TGTGCCAGCTCACCTGACAGGGGGCTCTATGGCTACACCTTC	CASSPDRGLYGYTF
TRBD1	TRBJ2-7	TRBV19	NA	TGTGCCAGTAGTATACGGACAGGGGTAGGCTACGAGCAGTACTTC	CASSIRTGVGYEQYF
TRBD1	TRBJ1-2	TRBV11-2	NA	TGTGCCAGCAGCTTCCCCGGGACAGGGGTTAGCTATGGCTACACCTTC	CASSFPGTGVSYGYTF
NA	TRBJ1-2	TRBV28	NA	TGTGCCAGCAGTTTTTTCGGGTCCATCTATGGCTACACCTTC	CASSFFGSIYGYTF
TRBD1	TRBJ1-2	TRBV6-5	NA	TGTGCCAGCAGATACGGGACAGGGAGTGGCTACACCTTC	CASRYGTGSGYTF
NA	TRBJ2-2	TRBV5-5	once	TGTGCCAGCAGCTTGGCCCCACCTGGGAGCACCGGGGAGCTGTTTTTT	CASSLAPPGSTGELFF
TRBD1	TRBJ2-1	TRBV2	NA	TGTGCCAGCAGTGGACAGGGGGCAGGCAATGAGCAGTTCTTC	CASSGQGAGNEQFF
TRBD1	TRBJ1-5	TRBV7-3	NA	TGTGCCAGCAGCTTAGATAGGGGGCGGCCCCAGCATTTT	CASSLDRGRPQHF
NA	TRBJ1-6	TRBV11-2	NA	TGTGCCAGCAGCTTAGATTCACCCCTCCACTTT	CASSLDSPLHF
TRBD2	TRBJ2-3	TRBV6-2/TRBV6-3	NA	TGTGCCAGCAGTCCATTTTCTTTCGGACTAGCGGGGGGAGGTACGCAGTATTTT	CASSPFSFGLAGGGTQYF
NA	TRBJ1-5	TRBV6-5	NA	TGTGCCAGCAGTTCTCACTCAGGGTTCAATCAGCCCCAGCATTTT	CASSSHSGFNQPQHF
NA	TRBJ2-7	TRBV2	NA	TGTGCCAGCAGTGAGGCAGGGAGCGAGCAGTACTTC	CASSEAGSEQYF
NA	TRBJ1-2	TRBV5-5	NA	TGTGCCAGCAGCTTAGGAACTAACTATGGCTACACCTTC	CASSLGTNYGYTF
NA	TRBJ2-5	TRBV5-5	NA	TGTGCCAGCAGCTTTCAGGACTGGTCCCGTGAGACCCAGTACTTC	CASSFQDWSRETQYF
NA	TRBJ2-1	TRBV7-9	NA	TGTGCCAGCAGCTTAGCGGACAGTTTTCGGTTCTTC	CASSLADSFRFF
NA	TRBJ1-5	TRBV18	NA	TGTGCCAGCTCGGCGGGGGGCCAGCCCCAGCATTTT	CASSAGGQPQHF
NA	TRBJ2-2	TRBV2	NA	TGTGCCAGCAGCTCGAACGGGATGATTACCGGGGAGCTGTTTTTT	CASSSNGMITGELFF
NA	TRBJ2-5	TRBV6-2/TRBV6-3	NA	TGTGCCAGCAGCCCGCGAGAGACCCAGTACTTC	CASSPRETQYF
NA	TRBJ1-4	TRBV7-6	NA	TGTGCCAGCAGCTTAGCTGTAGGGGAAAAACTGTTTTTT	CASSLAVGEKLFF
TRBD1	TRBJ1-2	TRBV6-5	NA	TGTGCCAGCAGAAACAGGGGGCGAGCTAACTATGGCTACACCTTC	CASRNRGRANYGYTF
NA	TRBJ1-3	TRBV11-2	once	TGTGCCAGCAGCTTAACTGGAAACACCATATATTTT	CASSLTGNTIYF
TRBD1	TRBJ1-1	TRBV5-1	NA	TGCGCCAGCAGCTTACAGGGGCCTGAAGCTTTCTTT	CASSLQGPEAFF
NA	TRBJ2-7	TRBV6-6	few	TGTGCCAGCAGTCCGCGGACCCCGGTCTTCGAGCAGTACTTC	CASSPRTPVFEQYF
NA	TRBJ2-1	TRBV7-3	few	TGTGCCAGCAGCCCCCGGGGTTCGAATGAGCAGTTCTTC	CASSPRGSNEQFF